Listed below are T cell receptor beta chains from one sample, sequenced in a study of Ad26.COV2.S vaccination and SARS-CoV-2 variants. Clones were read by immunoSEQ multiplex PCR, and TCRdb kept only the in-frame ones, dropping some. The sample comprises around 310,000 clones, approximately 87% of which are singletons, and 4.5% to 5.5% rests with the top ten. Sequencing was performed on peripheral blood, taken in a trial of Ad26.COV2.S vaccine versus placebo. Every receptor here comes from a person between 18 and 59 years old who received the Ad26.COV2.S COVID-19 vaccine or a placebo. Both conserved end residues are part of each CDR3. The order of the fields is D gene, V gene, J gene, clone size, CDR3 protein, CDR3 DNA. D genes are given only for firm matches. Not all rows give a size; the values are once, few, many and, for expanded clones, a class.

>-|TRBV5-3|TRBJ1-2|-
CARSLVRVLGYYTF
TGTGCCAGAAGCTTGGTTCGGGTGCTGGGTTACTACACCTTC
>TRBD2|TRBV7-3|TRBJ2-3|-
CASSRLAGTSTTDTQYF
TGTGCCAGCAGCCGCCTTGCCGGGACTAGCACAACTGATACGCAGTATTTT
>-|TRBV7-6|TRBJ2-3|-
CASSLGTAGFRPGTDTQYF
TGTGCCAGCAGCTTAGGGACTGCGGGTTTCAGGCCTGGCACAGATACGCAGTATTTT
>TRBD1|TRBV28|TRBJ1-5|-
CASTISGTGRYGQPQHF
TGTGCCAGCACCATAAGTGGGACAGGGCGTTATGGTCAGCCCCAGCATTTT
>-|TRBV19|TRBJ1-5|-
CASSRGNQPQHF
TGTGCCAGCTCTAGGGGCAATCAGCCCCAGCATTTT
>-|TRBV6-2/TRBV6-3|TRBJ2-5|-
CASSRREIQETQYF
TGTGCCAGCAGTAGGCGAGAGATCCAAGAGACCCAGTACTTC
>-|TRBV4-1|TRBJ1-4|-
CASSQTNRSTNEKLFF
TGCGCCAGCAGCCAAACGAACAGGTCAACTAATGAAAAACTGTTTTTT
>-|TRBV11-2|TRBJ2-5|once
CASSAQVLETQYF
TGTGCCAGCAGCGCCCAGGTACTAGAGACCCAGTACTTC
>-|TRBV19|TRBJ2-3|-
CASSIRPRSPADTQYF
TGTGCCAGTAGTATAAGACCTAGGAGTCCTGCAGATACGCAGTATTTT
>-|TRBV19|TRBJ1-6|-
CASTGGVAASPLHF
TGTGCCAGTACCGGGGGGGTAGCGGCCTCACCCCTCCACTTT
>TRBD1|TRBV7-2|TRBJ1-5|-
CASSYRTGVSQPQHF
TGTGCCAGCAGCTATAGAACAGGGGTATCTCAGCCCCAGCATTTT
>TRBD1|TRBV7-3|TRBJ1-1|-
CASSRPGGPNTEAFF
TGTGCCAGCAGCCGACCAGGGGGGCCGAACACTGAAGCTTTCTTT
>-|TRBV6-5|TRBJ2-1|once
CASSYSGAPYNEQFF
TGTGCCAGCAGTTACTCGGGGGCTCCGTACAATGAGCAGTTCTTC
>-|TRBV19|TRBJ2-5|-
CASSIEEMETQYF
TGTGCCAGTAGTATAGAAGAGATGGAGACCCAGTACTTC
>-|TRBV18|TRBJ1-1|-
CASSPSPSSEAFF
TGTGCCAGCTCACCATCCCCGAGCTCTGAAGCTTTCTTT
>-|TRBV4-2|TRBJ2-3|-
CASSLLDGRSWPSTDTQYF
TGTGCCAGCAGCCTACTGGATGGCCGTTCCTGGCCAAGCACAGATACGCAGTATTTT
>-|TRBV6-6|TRBJ2-1|few
CASSATENNEQFF
TGTGCCAGCAGTGCGACAGAAAACAATGAGCAGTTCTTC